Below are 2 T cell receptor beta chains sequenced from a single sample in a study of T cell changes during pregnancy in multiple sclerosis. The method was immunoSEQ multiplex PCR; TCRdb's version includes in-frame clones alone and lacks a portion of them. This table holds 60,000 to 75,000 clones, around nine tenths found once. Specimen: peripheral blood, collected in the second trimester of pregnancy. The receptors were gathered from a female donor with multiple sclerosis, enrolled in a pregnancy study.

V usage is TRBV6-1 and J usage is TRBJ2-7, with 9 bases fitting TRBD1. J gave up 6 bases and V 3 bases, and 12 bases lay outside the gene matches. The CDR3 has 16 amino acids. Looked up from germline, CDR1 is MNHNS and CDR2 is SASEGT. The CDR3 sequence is CASSEGPGTGSSEQYF. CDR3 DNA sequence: TGTGCCAGCAGTGAGGGCCCCGGGACAGGGTCTTCCGAGCAGTACTTC.

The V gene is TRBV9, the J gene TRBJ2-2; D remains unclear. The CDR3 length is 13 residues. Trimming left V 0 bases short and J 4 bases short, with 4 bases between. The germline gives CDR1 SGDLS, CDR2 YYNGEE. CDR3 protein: CASSVGSTGELFF. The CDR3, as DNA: TGTGCCAGCAGCGTAGGGAGCACCGGGGAGCTGTTTTTT.